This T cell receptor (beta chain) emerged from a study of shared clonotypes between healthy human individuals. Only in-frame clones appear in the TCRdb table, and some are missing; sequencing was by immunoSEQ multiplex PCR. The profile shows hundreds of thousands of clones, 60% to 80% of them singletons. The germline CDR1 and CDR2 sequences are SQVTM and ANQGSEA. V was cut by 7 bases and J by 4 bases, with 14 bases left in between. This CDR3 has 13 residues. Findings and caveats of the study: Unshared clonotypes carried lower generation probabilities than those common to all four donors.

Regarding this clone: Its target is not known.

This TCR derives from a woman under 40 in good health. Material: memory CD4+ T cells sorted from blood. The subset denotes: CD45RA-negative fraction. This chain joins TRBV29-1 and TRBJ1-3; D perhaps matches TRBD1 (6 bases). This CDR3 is CSAVTGIGNTIYF. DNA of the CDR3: TGCAGCGCCGTCACAGGGATCGGAAACACCATATATTTT.